These 6 T cell receptor beta chains came from one sample sequenced in a study of regulatory T cells in long-lasting Graves disease. As to time point: newly diagnosed GD, antithyroid drugs for less than 3 months. The TCR library was prepared using RNA isolated from PBMCs. Construction of the TCR beta libraries employed iRepertoire HTBI primers in conjunction with Arm-PCR of CDR3 regions. TCRdb processed the multiplex PCR reads anew with MiXCR; each CDR3 protein has one entry. The data show just over 600,000 distinct CDR3 sequences, under 20% seen once. Separately, the same data were catalogued under a study of T cells in Graves' hyperthyroidism and ophthalmopathy.

Sequences were derived from peripheral blood mononuclear cells (PBMCs), sampled at new diagnosis, from a patient treated with antithyroid drugs. These receptors came from a woman under 40 with Graves disease.

This clonotype has ten or more counts. The genes are TRBV2 and TRBJ1-4, with a possible D match to TRBD1 (5 bases). The CDR3 spans 12 residues. Trimming took 6 bases from V and 7 from J, leaving 9 bases between them. Germline assignment: CDR1 SNHLY and CDR2 FYNNEI. This CDR3 is CASRQVGEKLFF. The CDR3 nucleotides read TGTGCCAGCAGACAGGTCGGTGAAAAACTGTTTTTT.

The chain has TRBV4-2 and TRBJ1-3; no firm D call. Trimming stripped 7 bases from V and 0 bases from J, with 13 bases between. Looked up from germline, CDR1 is LGHNA and CDR2 is YNFKEQ. The CDR3 has 15 amino acids. CDR3 amino acids: CASTDDAFSGNTIYF. CDR3 bases: TGTGCCAGCACAGATGATGCTTTCTCTGGAAACACCATATATTTT.

This clonotype was counted a few times. This rearrangement joins TRBV14 to TRBJ2-7; TRBD2 agrees at 11 bases. V was clipped by 3 bases and J by 5 bases; unmatched bases: 9. Germline V gene sequence: CDR1 SGHDN, CDR2 FVKESK. The CDR3 length is 16 residues. CDR3 protein: CASSQIAGGPWHEQYF. The CDR3 DNA is TGTGCCAGCAGCCAGATAGCGGGAGGGCCATGGCACGAGCAGTACTTC.

This clonotype was counted between two and nine times. The chain joins TRBV20-1 to TRBJ1-1, with 8 bases aligning to TRBD1. J gave up 4 bases and V 4 bases, and 8 bases lay outside the gene matches. This CDR3 region has 14 residues. Germline lookup yields CDR1 DFQATT and CDR2 SNEGSKA (reference sequence). The CDR3 DNA reads TGCAGTGCTAAAAATCTGGACAGGGTCACTGAAGCTTTCTTT. The encoded protein is CSAKNLDRVTEAFF.

There are many counts of this clonotype. This sequence joins TRBV6-1 and TRBJ1-2; perhaps TRBD1 as D (6 bases). CDR1 and CDR2 from the germline V gene are MNHNS and SASEGT. The CDR3 covers 15 residues. The V and J ends lost 4 bases and 8 bases respectively, with 20 bases between them. CDR3 sequence (DNA): TGTGCCAGCAGTGGGGAGACAGGTTTACGTGGCGGCTACACCTTC. Protein product: CASSGETGLRGGYTF.

This clonotype came up many times. The V and J genes are TRBV6-1 and TRBJ2-2; a possible D gene is TRBD2 (6 bases). Trimming stripped 6 bases from V and 1 base from J, with 9 bases between. This CDR3 region has 14 residues. Germline V CDR1 and CDR2: MNHNS, SASEGT. CDR3 nucleotides: TGTGCCAGCAGGACTAGTCTGAACACCGGGGAGCTGTTTTTT. It yields the protein CASRTSLNTGELFF.